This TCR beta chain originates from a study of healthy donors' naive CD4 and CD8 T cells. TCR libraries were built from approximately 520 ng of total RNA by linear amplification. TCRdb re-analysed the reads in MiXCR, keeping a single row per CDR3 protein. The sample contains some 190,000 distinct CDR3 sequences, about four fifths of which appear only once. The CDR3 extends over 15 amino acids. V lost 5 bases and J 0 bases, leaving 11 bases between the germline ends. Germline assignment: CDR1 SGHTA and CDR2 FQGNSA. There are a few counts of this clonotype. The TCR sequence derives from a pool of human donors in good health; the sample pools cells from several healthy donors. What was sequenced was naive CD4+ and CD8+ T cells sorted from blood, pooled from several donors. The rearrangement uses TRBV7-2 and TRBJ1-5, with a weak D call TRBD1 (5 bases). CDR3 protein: CASSAQGYSNQPQHF. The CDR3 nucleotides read TGTGCCAGCAGCGCCCAGGGATATAGCAATCAGCCCCAGCATTTT.